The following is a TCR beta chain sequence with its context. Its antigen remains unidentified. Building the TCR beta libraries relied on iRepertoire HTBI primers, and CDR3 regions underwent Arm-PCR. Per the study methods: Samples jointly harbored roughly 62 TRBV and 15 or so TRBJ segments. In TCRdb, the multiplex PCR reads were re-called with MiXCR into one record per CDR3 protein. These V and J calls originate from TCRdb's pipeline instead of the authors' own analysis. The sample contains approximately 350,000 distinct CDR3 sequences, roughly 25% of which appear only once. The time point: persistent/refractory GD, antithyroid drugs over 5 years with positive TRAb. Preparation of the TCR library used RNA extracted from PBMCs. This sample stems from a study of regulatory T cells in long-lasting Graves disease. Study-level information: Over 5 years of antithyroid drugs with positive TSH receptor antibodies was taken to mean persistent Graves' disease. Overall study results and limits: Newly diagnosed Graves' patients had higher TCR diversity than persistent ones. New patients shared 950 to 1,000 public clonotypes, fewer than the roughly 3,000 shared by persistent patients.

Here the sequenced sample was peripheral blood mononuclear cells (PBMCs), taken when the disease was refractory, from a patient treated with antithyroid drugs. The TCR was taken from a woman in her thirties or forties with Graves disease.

CDR3 amino acids: CASSLSGTDQETQYF. Written as DNA, the CDR3 is TGTGCCAGCTCACTAAGTGGGACGGACCAAGAGACCCAGTACTTC. The rearrangement uses TRBV18 and TRBJ2-5, with D perhaps being TRBD1 or TRBD2 (5 bases each). There are 15 residues in the CDR3. Between the trimmed V and J ends, which lost 4 bases and 0 bases, there was a span of 12 bases. The germline V gene has CDR1 KGHSH and CDR2 LQKENI.